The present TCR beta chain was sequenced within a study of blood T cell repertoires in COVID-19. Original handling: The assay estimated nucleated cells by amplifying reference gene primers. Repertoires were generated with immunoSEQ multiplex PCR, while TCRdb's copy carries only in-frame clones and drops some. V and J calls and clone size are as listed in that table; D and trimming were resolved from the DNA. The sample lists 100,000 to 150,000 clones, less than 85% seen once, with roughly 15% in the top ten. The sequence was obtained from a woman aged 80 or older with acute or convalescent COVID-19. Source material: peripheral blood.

Written as DNA, the CDR3 is TGTGCCAGCAGCTTGGGGCTAGCGAGACAGAGCCTGGAGCAGTACTTC. Translation: CASSLGLARQSLEQYF. The chain links TRBV5-6 to TRBJ2-7, with D maybe TRBD2 (6 bases). There are 16 residues in the CDR3. CDR1 and CDR2 from the germline V gene are SGHDT and YYEEEE. Trimming stripped 0 bases from V and 7 bases from J, with 20 bases between. The whole variable domain, remainder taken from reference TRBV5-6 and TRBJ2-7, is DAGVTQSPTHLIKTRGQQVTLRCSPKSGHDTVSWYQQALGQGPQFIFQYYEEEERQRGNFPDRFSGHQFPNYSSELNVNALLLGDSALYLCASSLGLARQSLEQYFGPGTRLTVT.